Listed below are T cell receptor beta chains from one sample, sequenced in a study of shared clonotypes between healthy human individuals. Produced via immunoSEQ multiplex PCR; TCRdb's table is partial and in-frame only. The sample contains 2 million to 2.5 million clones, 85% to 95% of which appear only once. Sequencing was performed on naive CD4+ T cells from PBMCs. The receptors come from a man in his late teens or twenties in good health. Some clones in this sample may be carry-over from other donors' samples. The CDR3 runs from the conserved cysteine through the conserved F or W. D genes are given only for firm matches. Some rows mark clone size as missing; the rest say once, few, many or name a class of expanded clone.

j_call d_call clone_size v_call cdr3_nt cdr3_aa
TRBJ2-7 - - TRBV5-1 TGCGCCAGCAGCCCCGGGCCGGCCTACGAGCAGTACTTC CASSPGPAYEQYF
TRBJ2-1 - - TRBV10-1 TGCGCCAGCGCAACCTCCTACAATGAGCAGTTCTTC CASATSYNEQFF
TRBJ2-7 - - TRBV5-4 TGTGCCAGCAGCTTAAGGGGCAACGCCTCCTACGAGCAGTACTTC CASSLRGNASYEQYF
TRBJ2-7 - - TRBV5-4 TGTGCCAGCAGCTTGAGGCAGGGAGCCTCCTACGAGCAGTACTTC CASSLRQGASYEQYF
TRBJ2-3 TRBD2 - TRBV11-3 TGTGCCAGCAGCACGGGGGGGCTAGCGGGAGTTGGAGATACGCAGTATTTT CASSTGGLAGVGDTQYF
TRBJ1-2 TRBD1 - TRBV28 TGTGCCAGCACCGAGCAGGGGGTTTCCTATGGCTACACCTTC CASTEQGVSYGYTF
TRBJ1-2 - - TRBV19 TGTGCCAGTAGTACCAAGGGGTTATCCTTTGGTGGCTACACCTTC CASSTKGLSFGGYTF
TRBJ1-5 - - TRBV5-1 TGCGCCAGCAGCTTGGAACAGGGCAATCAGCCCCAGCATTTT CASSLEQGNQPQHF
TRBJ2-7 - once TRBV28 TGTGCCAGCAGTTTGCCACAGGGTAAGCGCGAGCAGTACTTC CASSLPQGKREQYF
TRBJ2-2 TRBD1 - TRBV6-4 TGTGCCAGCAGAGGACAGGGAAAAGCTGGCACCGGGGAGCTGTTTTTT CASRGQGKAGTGELFF
TRBJ1-1 - - TRBV28 TGTGCCAGCAGTTTATCCGGGACAAGGAACACTGAAGCTTTCTTT CASSLSGTRNTEAFF
TRBJ2-3 - - TRBV6-1 TGTGCCAGCAGTGAACGGCTCCCAGCAGATACGCAGTATTTT CASSERLPADTQYF
TRBJ1-3 - once TRBV4-3 TGCGCCAGCAGCCAAGATCACGTGCTCTCTGGAAACACCATATATTTT CASSQDHVLSGNTIYF
TRBJ2-3 TRBD2 - TRBV29-1 TGCAGCGTTGATCCGGGGGGTGCCGATACGCAGTATTTT CSVDPGGADTQYF
TRBJ1-3 - - TRBV4-1 TGCGCCAGCAGCCAAGGACAGTCCTCTGGAAACACCATATATTTT CASSQGQSSGNTIYF
TRBJ1-4 - - TRBV6-1 TGTGCCAGCAGCCGCAGGGGAGAGGCTGAAAAACTGTTTTTT CASSRRGEAEKLFF
TRBJ1-2 - - TRBV5-4 TGTGCCAGCAGCTTGGCCGGGTCCCTACGGGTTGGCTACACCTTC CASSLAGSLRVGYTF
TRBJ1-2 - - TRBV5-1 TGCGCCAGCAGCTTGGAGGCGATTAACTATGGCTACACCTTC CASSLEAINYGYTF
TRBJ1-3 - - TRBV5-4 TGTGCCAGCAGCGGGACGGCGGGAACTGGAAACACCATATATTTT CASSGTAGTGNTIYF
TRBJ2-2 - - TRBV11-2 TGTGCCAGCACGAACACCGGGGAGCTGTTTTTT CASTNTGELFF
TRBJ1-5 TRBD1 - TRBV4-1 TGCGCCAGCAGCCAAGATTTGTTGGCGGCAGGGGGCGGTCAGCCCCAGCATTTT CASSQDLLAAGGGQPQHF
TRBJ2-5 TRBD1 - TRBV5-6 TGTGCCAGCGCCCCGACAGGGATCGAGACCCAGTACTTC CASAPTGIETQYF
TRBJ1-6 - - TRBV13 TGTGCCAGCAGCCTACCACGGACAGTCCGGCGGGGATCACCCCTCCACTTT CASSLPRTVRRGSPLHF
TRBJ2-2 - - TRBV7-2 TGTGCCAGCAGCGTCGGACAAAACACCGGGGAGCTGTTTTTT CASSVGQNTGELFF
TRBJ2-3 - - TRBV9 TGTGCCAGCAGCGTAGTGTCTAGCGCAGATACGCAGTATTTT CASSVVSSADTQYF
TRBJ2-1 TRBD2 once TRBV7-9 TGTGCCAGCAGCTTAGAATTTGGCGGGAGGGCCTACAATGAGCAGTTCTTC CASSLEFGGRAYNEQFF
TRBJ2-7 - - TRBV4-1 TGCGCCAGCCCTATAGGCGGGCCGAGCTCCTACGAGCAGTACTTC CASPIGGPSSYEQYF